Listed below are T cell receptor beta chains from one sample, sequenced in a study of regulatory T cells in long-lasting Graves disease. Each CDR3 protein gets one entry after TCRdb re-called the multiplex PCR reads with MiXCR. Seen here are 300,000 to 500,000 distinct CDR3 sequences, more than 20% observed once, and the top ten hold under 25%. The source was peripheral blood mononuclear cells (PBMCs), collected when the disease was refractory, from a patient treated with antithyroid drugs. The receptors come from a female donor with Graves disease. CDR3s include the opening cysteine and the closing phenylalanine or tryptophan. A D gene is named only where the DNA matches it firmly. Clone size, where shown, is once, few, many, or a class for clones that have expanded.

j_call | clone_size | d_call | v_call | cdr3_aa | cdr3_nt
TRBJ1-6 | few | - | TRBV10-3 | CAISGQGDSPLHF | TGTGCCATCAGTGGTCAGGGAGATTCACCCCTCCACTTT
TRBJ2-7 | - | - | TRBV19 | CASSTTTVSYEQYF | TGTGCCAGTAGTACTACCACAGTTTCCTACGAGCAGTACTTC
TRBJ2-2 | many | - | TRBV6-5 | CASSYSGSTRGTGELFF | TGTGCCAGCAGTTACTCTGGTAGCACCAGAGGCACCGGGGAGCTGTTTTTT
TRBJ2-1 | - | TRBD2 | TRBV10-3 | CAIEASGGFYNEQFF | TGTGCCATCGAAGCTAGCGGGGGGTTCTACAATGAGCAGTTCTTC
TRBJ2-7 | many | TRBD2 | TRBV12-3/TRBV12-4 | CASSPTGGLSEQYF | TGTGCCAGCAGTCCCACGGGAGGACTGAGCGAGCAGTACTTC
TRBJ2-7 | - | TRBD1 | TRBV12-5 | CASGGQPSYEQYF | TGTGCTAGTGGGGGACAGCCCTCCTACGAGCAGTACTTC
TRBJ1-4 | many | - | TRBV27 | CASGGRYHEKLFF | TGTGCCAGCGGGGGAAGGTATCACGAAAAACTGTTTTTT
TRBJ2-7 | many | - | TRBV11-1 | CASSTSGSGEQYF | TGTGCCAGCAGCACCAGCGGAAGCGGCGAGCAGTACTTC
TRBJ2-5 | many | - | TRBV7-2 | CASGGAAGRFGQETQYF | TGTGCCAGCGGAGGGGCTGCGGGGAGGTTTGGGCAAGAGACCCAGTACTTC
TRBJ1-4 | - | TRBD1 | TRBV19 | CASSQTGQGEKLFF | TGTGCCAGTAGCCAGACAGGGCAAGGAGAAAAACTGTTTTTT
TRBJ1-2 | few | TRBD1 | TRBV20-1 | CSARDITRGTYTF | TGCAGTGCTAGGGATATTACCAGGGGGACCTACACCTTC
TRBJ2-7 | once | - | TRBV5-5 | CASIQYHEQYF | TGTGCCAGCATCCAATACCACGAGCAGTACTTC
TRBJ2-2 | - | TRBD1 | TRBV30 | CAWSTGQGNTGELFF | TGTGCCTGGTCGACCGGACAGGGGAACACCGGGGAGCTGTTTTTT
TRBJ1-5 | many | TRBD1 | TRBV29-1 | CSVGRDRENQPQHF | TGCAGCGTTGGGCGTGACAGGGAAAATCAGCCCCAGCATTTT
TRBJ2-7 | many | - | TRBV28 | CASSFTRVEQYF | TGTGCCAGCAGTTTCACTCGGGTAGAGCAGTACTTC
TRBJ1-5 | - | TRBD1 | TRBV6-1 | CAIRQGDQPQHF | TGTGCCATCCGACAGGGAGATCAGCCCCAGCATTTT
TRBJ2-7 | - | TRBD1 | TRBV6-1 | CASSNRGPAKEQYF | TGTGCCAGCAGTAACAGGGGGCCAGCGAAGGAGCAGTACTTC